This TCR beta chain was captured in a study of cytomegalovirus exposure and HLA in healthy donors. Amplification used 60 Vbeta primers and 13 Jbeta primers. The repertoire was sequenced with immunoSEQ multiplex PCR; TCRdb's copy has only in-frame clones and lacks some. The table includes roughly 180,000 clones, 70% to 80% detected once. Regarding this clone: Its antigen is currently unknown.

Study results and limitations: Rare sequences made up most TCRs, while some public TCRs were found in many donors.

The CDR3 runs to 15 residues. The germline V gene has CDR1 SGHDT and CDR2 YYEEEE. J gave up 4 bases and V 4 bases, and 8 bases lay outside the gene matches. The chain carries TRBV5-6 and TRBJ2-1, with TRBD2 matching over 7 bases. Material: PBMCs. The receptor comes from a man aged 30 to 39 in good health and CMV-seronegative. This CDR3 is CASSPRRGVYNEQFF. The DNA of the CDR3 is TGTGCCAGCAGCCCACGCCGGGGGGTGTACAATGAGCAGTTCTTC.